This is a list of T cell receptor beta chains from one sample in a study of blood T cell repertoires in COVID-19. Measured with immunoSEQ multiplex PCR; TCRdb has only the in-frame clones, and not every one. Of some 460,000 clones listed, approximately 90% are singletons. The specimen sequenced was peripheral blood. These receptors originate from a woman in her 30s with acute or convalescent COVID-19. CDR3s include the opening cysteine and the closing phenylalanine or tryptophan. A D gene is named only where the DNA matches it firmly. Clone size appears in some rows only: once, few, many, or a class for an expanded clone.

v_gene	d_gene	abundance	j_gene	CDR3aa	CDR3nt
TRBV3-1/TRBV3-2	TRBD2	.	TRBJ2-5	CASSPLAGGRETQYF	TGTGCCAGCAGCCCCCTAGCGGGGGGGCGAGAGACCCAGTACTTC
TRBV29-1	TRBD1	.	TRBJ1-2	CSVEDSPTGDYGYTF	TGCAGCGTTGAAGATTCCCCGACAGGGGACTATGGCTACACCTTC
TRBV19	.	few	TRBJ1-5	CASSDPSVGQPQHF	TGTGCCAGTAGCGACCCCTCCGTCGGGCAGCCCCAGCATTTT
TRBV5-1	.	.	TRBJ1-4	CASSLGGDGEKLFF	TGCGCCAGCAGCTTGGGGGGCGACGGTGAAAAACTGTTTTTT
TRBV2	TRBD2	.	TRBJ2-7	CASRTGGQGYEQYF	TGTGCCAGCAGGACGGGGGGGCAGGGGTACGAGCAGTACTTC
TRBV2	TRBD2	.	TRBJ2-3	CASSEALAGPQAQYF	TGTGCCAGCAGTGAAGCACTAGCGGGGCCTCAGGCGCAGTATTTT
TRBV4-1	.	.	TRBJ1-6	CASSLTEGSYNSPLHF	TGCGCCAGCAGCCTAACGGAGGGCTCCTATAATTCACCCCTCCACTTT
TRBV6-6	.	.	TRBJ1-2	CASSYRDGEGYTF	TGTGCCAGCAGTTACCGCGATGGTGAGGGCTACACCTTC
TRBV27	.	.	TRBJ2-3	CASSFLEGATDTQYF	TGTGCCAGCAGTTTCTTGGAGGGGGCAACAGATACGCAGTATTTT
TRBV2	TRBD1	.	TRBJ1-4	CAHTGETNEKLFF	TGTGCTCACACAGGGGAGACTAATGAAAAACTGTTTTTT
TRBV28	.	.	TRBJ1-5	CASSLLGVQPQHF	TGTGCCAGCAGTTTATTAGGGGTTCAGCCCCAGCATTTT
TRBV19	.	.	TRBJ1-3	CASSPAGTLRGNTIYF	TGTGCCAGTAGTCCTGCGGGAACTTTGAGAGGAAACACCATATATTTT
TRBV2	.	.	TRBJ1-5	CASTEGSQPQHF	TGTGCCAGCACCGAGGGAAGTCAGCCCCAGCATTTT
TRBV24-1	.	.	TRBJ2-1	CATRAGSYNEQFF	TGTGCCACCAGGGCGGGGTCCTACAATGAGCAGTTCTTC
TRBV2	TRBD2	.	TRBJ2-7	CASKNRGGLVRYEQYF	TGTGCCAGCAAGAATAGGGGAGGACTAGTGAGGTACGAGCAGTACTTC
TRBV7-9	TRBD1	once	TRBJ1-5	CASSLSTGPNQPQHF	TGTGCCAGCAGCTTATCGACAGGGCCAAATCAGCCCCAGCATTTT
TRBV24-1	.	.	TRBJ2-3	CATSDFWQTDTQYF	TGTGCCACCAGTGATTTTTGGCAGACAGATACGCAGTATTTT
TRBV7-2	.	.	TRBJ2-7	CASSLNRGRDYEQYF	TGTGCCAGCAGCTTAAACAGGGGGAGGGACTACGAGCAGTACTTC
TRBV10-3	TRBD2	once	TRBJ2-1	CAIRDTSGGDNEQFF	TGTGCCATCAGAGACACTAGCGGGGGGGACAATGAGCAGTTCTTC
TRBV2	TRBD1	.	TRBJ1-5	CASREATGGGNQPQHF	TGTGCCAGCAGGGAAGCGACAGGGGGGGGCAATCAGCCCCAGCATTTT
TRBV30	TRBD1	.	TRBJ1-3	CAWSETGSGNTIYF	TGTGCCTGGAGCGAGACAGGGTCTGGAAACACCATATATTTT
TRBV10-3	.	.	TRBJ1-3	CAISDPDIGNTIYF	TGTGCCATCAGTGACCCGGACATAGGAAACACCATATATTTT
TRBV5-4	TRBD2	.	TRBJ2-1	CASSLGALARFF	TGTGCCAGCAGCTTGGGTGCACTAGCGAGGTTCTTC
TRBV5-1	TRBD2	.	TRBJ2-5	CASSLVGGRAQYF	TGCGCCAGCAGCCTCGTGGGAGGGAGGGCCCAGTACTTC
TRBV19	TRBD1	.	TRBJ2-5	CASSIGVQGFETQYF	TGTGCCAGTAGTATAGGAGTACAGGGGTTTGAGACCCAGTACTTC
TRBV9	TRBD1	.	TRBJ2-3	CASSVAGTGSDTQYF	TGTGCCAGCAGCGTAGCCGGGACAGGGTCAGATACGCAGTATTTT
TRBV5-1	.	.	TRBJ1-1	CASSLAGDREAFF	TGCGCCAGCAGCTTGGCGGGTGACAGGGAAGCTTTCTTT
TRBV5-3	TRBD1	once	TRBJ2-7	CAREDRGYYEQYF	TGTGCCAGGGAAGACAGGGGGTACTACGAGCAGTACTTC
TRBV12-5	.	.	TRBJ2-3	CASGTEADTQYF	TGTGCTAGTGGTACGGAGGCTGATACGCAGTATTTT
TRBV15	TRBD1	once	TRBJ1-5	CATSRRGTARNQPQHF	TGTGCCACCAGCAGACGGGGGACAGCTCGCAATCAGCCCCAGCATTTT
TRBV1	.	.	TRBJ2-5	CTSPTSGEETQYF	TGCACCAGCCCGACTAGCGGTGAAGAGACCCAGTACTTC
TRBV27	TRBD1	.	TRBJ2-3	CASSPDRGPTDTQYF	TGTGCCAGCAGTCCAGACAGGGGGCCAACAGATACGCAGTATTTT
TRBV5-1	TRBD2	.	TRBJ2-1	CASSSGGTSGDPQFF	TGCGCCAGCAGCAGTGGGGGGACTAGCGGGGATCCTCAGTTCTTC
TRBV6-6	.	once	TRBJ2-7	CASSHRDWGYEQYF	TGTGCCAGCAGTCACCGGGACTGGGGATACGAGCAGTACTTC
TRBV29-1	.	.	TRBJ1-2	CSAERAANYGYTF	TGCAGCGCCGAGCGCGCGGCTAACTATGGCTACACCTTC
TRBV5-6	.	once	TRBJ2-7	CASSPGGWASYEQYF	TGTGCCAGCAGCCCCGGAGGGTGGGCTTCCTACGAGCAGTACTTC
TRBV4-1	.	.	TRBJ2-7	CASSQAREQYF	TGCGCCAGCAGCCAGGCCCGCGAGCAGTACTTC
TRBV12-1	.	.	TRBJ2-3	CASSDEQGNTDTQYF	TGTGCCAGCAGCGACGAACAGGGGAACACAGATACGCAGTATTTT
TRBV7-8	.	once	TRBJ1-2	CASSLTSGGYTF	TGTGCCAGCAGCTTAACTTCGGGTGGCTACACCTTC
TRBV11-2	.	.	TRBJ1-2	CASRGYFSGNYGYTF	TGTGCCAGCAGGGGATACTTTTCAGGGAACTATGGCTACACCTTC